The 26 T cell receptor beta chains below come from one sample, sequenced in a study of blood T cell repertoires in COVID-19. Assay used: immunoSEQ multiplex PCR; TCRdb lists only in-frame clones, some missing. This table holds some 210,000 clones, around four fifths found once. Material for sequencing was peripheral blood. These TCRs come from a woman between 50 and 59 years old with active or convalescent COVID-19.

This clone has a handful of counts. This chain connects TRBV13 to TRBJ1-1; 7 bases are shared with TRBD1. This CDR3 region has 15 residues. Trimming took 4 bases from V and 1 from J; bases not matched to a gene: 6. Germline CDR1 and CDR2: PRHDT and FYEKMQ (reference sequence). The CDR3 here is CASSSSRQGNTEAFF. The CDR3 DNA follows: TGTGCCAGCAGCTCGTCTCGACAGGGGAACACTGAAGCTTTCTTT.

A word on this clone: The same CDR3 arises from other DNA sequences in this sample as well. The chain carries TRBV29-1 and TRBJ1-5; D remains ambiguous. V lost 4 bases to trimming and J lost 1 base, with 5 bases between them. The germline V gene has CDR1 SQVTM and CDR2 ANQGSEA. The CDR3 length is 12 residues. CDR3 DNA: TGCAGCGTTGCCGGGAGCAATCAGCCCCAGCATTTT. This encodes CSVAGSNQPQHF.

V and J are TRBV4-1 and TRBJ1-6; D is unresolved. The CDR3 spans 15 residues. The V gene lost 4 bases and the J gene lost 7 bases, with 14 bases spanning the gap. Germline-derived CDR1 and CDR2 are MGHRA and YSYEKL. The CDR3 bases are TGCGCCAGCAGCCCACGGGAAGACCACAATTCACCCCTCCACTTT. It is translated as CASSPREDHNSPLHF.

The chain links TRBV4-2 to TRBJ2-1, with D unclear. Germline CDR1 and CDR2: LGHNA and YNFKEQ. Trimming left V 0 bases short and J 3 bases short, with 12 bases between. CDR3 length: 16 amino acids. CDR3 DNA sequence: TGTGCCAGCAGCCAAGAACTCCTCGCCCACTACAATGAGCAGTTCTTC. It encodes CASSQELLAHYNEQFF.

The V call is TRBV28, the J call TRBJ1-2; D unresolved. Trimming shortened V by 3 bases and J by 6 bases, and 8 bases separated the two germline ends. The CDR3 covers 12 residues. Germline V lookup: CDR1 MDHEN, CDR2 SYDVKM. CDR3 DNA: TGTGCCAGCAGTTTCTCGAGGGATGGCTACACCTTC. Translating gives CASSFSRDGYTF.

The CDR3 nucleotides are TGTGCCAGCAGTGAGTTCAGGGGAGAAGAGACCCAGTACTTC. Translated, it gives CASSEFRGEETQYF. This rearrangement joins TRBV6-1 to TRBJ2-5, with D possibly matching TRBD1 (6 bases). In germline, CDR1 is MNHNS, CDR2 SASEGT. The V gene lost 3 bases and the J gene lost 3 bases, with 11 bases spanning the gap. This CDR3 region has 14 residues.

The gene calls are TRBV29-1 and TRBJ2-5; TRBD2 agrees at 12 bases. The CDR3 length is 15 residues. Germline CDR1 SQVTM, CDR2 ANQGSEA. The CDR3 loop reads CSATRLAGDQETQYF. CDR3 nucleotide sequence: TGCAGTGCAACACGACTAGCGGGGGACCAAGAGACCCAGTACTTC. Based on the CDR3 plus reference TRBV29-1 and TRBJ2-5, the full variable domain is SAVISQKPSRDICQRGTSLTIQCQVDSQVTMMFWYRQQPGQSLTLIATANQGSEATYESGFVIDKFPISRPNLTFSTLTVSNMSPEDSSIYLCSATRLAGDQETQYFGPGTRLLVL.

This clone has a single count. The DNA for the CDR3 is TGCGCCAGCAGCCCCACCCACAGGGCCCCGGACTATGGCTACACCTTC. Translating gives CASSPTHRAPDYGYTF. The chain employs TRBV4-1 and TRBJ1-2, with a weak D call TRBD1 (6 bases). CDR3 length: 16 amino acids. Germline CDR1 is MGHRA and CDR2 is YSYEKL. Trimming shortened V by 4 bases and J by 3 bases, and 18 bases separated the two germline ends.

This clone appeared a single time. V and J are TRBV27 and TRBJ2-3, with 8 bases that match TRBD2. V lost 4 bases and J lost 0; bases outside the gene matches: 15. The CDR3 contains 19 residues. The germline V gene encodes CDR1 MNHEY and CDR2 SMNVEV (reference sequence). CDR3 protein: CASSSFRSGGYPSTDTQYF. The CDR3 DNA reads as TGTGCCAGCAGTTCATTCAGAAGCGGGGGTTATCCTAGCACAGATACGCAGTATTTT.

The rearrangement joins TRBV6-2 or TRBV6-3 to TRBJ1-2, with D uncertain. This CDR3 has 13 residues. Germline V lookup: CDR1 MNHEY, CDR2 SVGEGT. V was trimmed by 5 bases and J by 8 bases, leaving 15 bases between them. The CDR3 loop reads CASSPDITGGYTF. The CDR3 region has the DNA TGTGCCAGCAGTCCCGACATCACTGGGGGCTACACCTTC.

The chain is built from TRBV9 and TRBJ2-7; 9 bases map to TRBD1. V lost 3 bases to trimming and J lost 3 bases; unmatched junction nucleotides: 4. This CDR3 comprises 14 residues. Germline-derived CDR1 and CDR2 are SGDLS and YYNGEE. The DNA of the CDR3 is TGTGCCAGCAGCGCCACGACAGGGGGCTACGAGCAGTACTTC. Its protein product is CASSATTGGYEQYF.

This chain uses TRBV6-4 with TRBJ2-1; 13 positions match TRBD2. J gave up 4 bases and V 4 bases, and 4 bases lay outside the gene matches. CDR3 length: 16 amino acids. Germline values: CDR1 MRHNA, CDR2 SNTAGT. The CDR3 sequence: CASSVGLAGDYNEQFF. In DNA form, the CDR3 reads TGTGCCAGCAGTGTCGGACTAGCGGGGGATTACAATGAGCAGTTCTTC.

This clone was found a few times. This rearrangement joins TRBV27 to TRBJ1-5, with TRBD1 identical over 7 bases. Trimming took 6 bases from V and 7 from J; bases not matched to a gene: 9. The germline CDR1 and CDR2 sequences are MNHEY and SMNVEV (reference sequence). The CDR3 extends over 14 amino acids. The DNA for the CDR3 is TGTGCCAGCAGGCTACAGGGGTTGGGGCAGCCCCAGCATTTT. Translating it yields CASRLQGLGQPQHF.

The chain is built from TRBV30 and TRBJ2-7; 9 nucleotides agree with TRBD1. The J segment lost 0 bases and the V segment lost 2 bases, leaving 5 bases of the junction unmatched. The germline V gene encodes CDR1 GTSNPN and CDR2 SVGIG (reference sequence). This CDR3 has 15 amino acids. For the CDR3, the DNA is TGTGCCTGGAGTCTCGGGACAGGGCCCTCCTACGAGCAGTACTTC. The encoded protein is CAWSLGTGPSYEQYF. The full variable domain, in which reference TRBV30 and TRBJ2-7 provide the parts outside the CDR3, is SQTIHQWPATLVQPVGSPLSLECTVEGTSNPNLYWYRQAAGRGLQLLFYSVGIGQISSEVPQNLSASRPQDRQFILSSKKLLLSDSGFYLCAWSLGTGPSYEQYFGPGTRLTVT.

This clone was counted at least ten times. V is TRBV7-9 and J is TRBJ1-2; D not resolved. The CDR3 has 11 amino acids. Germline-derived CDR1 and CDR2 are SEHNR and FQNEAQ (reference sequence). V was trimmed by 5 bases and J by 8 bases, leaving 9 bases between them. For the CDR3, the DNA is TGTGCCAGCAGCCCCGCAGAAGGCTACACCTTC. Its protein product is CASSPAEGYTF.

The chain couples TRBV11-2 to TRBJ2-1, with TRBD2 as a possible D gene (6 bases). The CDR3 length is 16 residues. The V end lost 4 bases, the J end lost 4 bases, and 17 bases lay between the germline ends. Germline CDR1 reads SGHAT; CDR2 reads FQNNGV. As DNA, the CDR3 is TGTGCCAGCAGCTATGGGCGGGGAGTTATGTACAATGAGCAGTTCTTC. It encodes CASSYGRGVMYNEQFF.

V is TRBV3-1 (or the pseudogene TRBV3-2) and J is TRBJ2-1; 8 bases agree with TRBD2. The CDR3 totals 15 residues. In germline, CDR1 is LGHDT, CDR2 YNNKEL (reference sequence). V lost 6 bases, J lost 6 bases, and 10 bases stayed unmatched. The CDR3 region is CASRPPGLGRNEQFF. CDR3 nucleotide sequence: TGTGCCAGCAGACCACCGGGACTAGGGCGCAATGAGCAGTTCTTC.

The gene calls are TRBV5-4 and TRBJ1-1, with D perhaps TRBD1 (5 bases). This CDR3 is 12 amino acids long. Per germline, CDR1 SGHNT and CDR2 YYREEE (reference sequence). Trimming shortened V by 1 base and J by 8 bases, and 9 bases separated the two germline ends. CDR3 bases: TGTGCCAGCAGCTTGTCTCGGACAGAAGCTTTCTTT. Protein: CASSLSRTEAFF.

This CDR3 reads CASSWSRLNTEAFF. The DNA of the CDR3 is TGCGCCAGCAGCTGGTCCAGGCTGAACACTGAAGCTTTCTTT. The V call is TRBV5-1, the J call TRBJ1-1; no definite D call. V lost 3 bases to trimming and J lost 0 bases, with 9 bases between them. The CDR3 is made up of 14 amino acids. The V gene's germline CDR1 is SGHRS and CDR2 YFSETQ.

V usage is TRBV19 and J usage is TRBJ2-1; 8 nucleotides match TRBD2. The CDR3 has 16 residues. V gave up 1 base and J gave up 2 bases; unmatched junction bases: 4. Germline V CDR1 and CDR2: LNHDA, SQIVND (reference sequence). CDR3 nucleotide sequence: TGTGCCAGTAGTATAGTAAACGGGGGGGCCTACAATGAGCAGTTCTTC. Translating gives CASSIVNGGAYNEQFF.

As to this clone: Its ends do not fully match the called genes, so a read error is possible. V is TRBV10-1 and J is TRBJ1-1; the match to TRBD1 covers 7 bases. The CDR3 contains 13 residues. The germline V gene encodes CDR1 WNHNN and CDR2 SYGVQD (reference sequence). In DNA form, the CDR3 reads TGCGCCACCTCCGACAGGGTGAACGCTGAAGCTTTCTTT. Protein: CATSDRVNAEAFF.

V usage is TRBV2 and J usage is TRBJ1-4; a possible D gene is TRBD1 (6 bases). The CDR3 is made up of 15 amino acids. Germline values: CDR1 SNHLY, CDR2 FYNNEI. The V and J ends lost 4 bases and 6 bases respectively, with 15 bases between them. The CDR3 here is CASSGARGGHEKLFF. The CDR3 coding sequence is TGTGCCAGCAGTGGGGCCCGAGGGGGTCATGAAAAACTGTTTTTT.

The rearrangement uses TRBV5-4 and TRBJ2-1; TRBD2 aligns across 8 bases. Germline V gene sequence: CDR1 SGHNT, CDR2 YYREEE (reference sequence). CDR3 length: 16 amino acids. The trim removed 4 bases at V and 6 bases at J, leaving 12 bases unmatched. The CDR3: CASSTRTSSPLNEQFF. The CDR3 bases are TGTGCCAGCAGCACGCGGACTAGCTCTCCACTCAATGAGCAGTTCTTC.

The J gene is TRBJ1-2, the V gene TRBV29-1; no firm D call. Trimming removed 0 bases from V and 1 base from J, with 12 bases in between. Germline-derived CDR1 and CDR2 are SQVTM and ANQGSEA. This CDR3 has 15 amino acids. The CDR3 protein is CSVEDLRRGNYGYTF. CDR3 bases: TGCAGCGTTGAAGATCTTAGGCGGGGTAACTATGGCTACACCTTC.

The V call is TRBV24-1, the J call TRBJ1-1, with 10 bases identical to TRBD1. Trimming cost V 5 bases and J 5 bases; bases outside gene matches: 13. There are 17 residues in the CDR3. In germline, CDR1 is KGHDR, CDR2 SFDVKD. In nucleotides, the CDR3 is TGTGCCACCAGTGCCCATGGGGACGACAGGGGGCGAACTGAAGCTTTCTTT. Encoded protein: CATSAHGDDRGRTEAFF.

The rearrangement joins TRBV12-3 or TRBV12-4 to TRBJ1-1; D not resolved. CDR3 length: 13 amino acids. V lost 7 bases and J 8 bases, leaving 17 bases between the germline ends. The CDR3 loop reads CASTQSGMIEAFF. The CDR3 DNA follows: TGTGCCAGCACCCAATCGGGGATGATCGAAGCTTTCTTT.